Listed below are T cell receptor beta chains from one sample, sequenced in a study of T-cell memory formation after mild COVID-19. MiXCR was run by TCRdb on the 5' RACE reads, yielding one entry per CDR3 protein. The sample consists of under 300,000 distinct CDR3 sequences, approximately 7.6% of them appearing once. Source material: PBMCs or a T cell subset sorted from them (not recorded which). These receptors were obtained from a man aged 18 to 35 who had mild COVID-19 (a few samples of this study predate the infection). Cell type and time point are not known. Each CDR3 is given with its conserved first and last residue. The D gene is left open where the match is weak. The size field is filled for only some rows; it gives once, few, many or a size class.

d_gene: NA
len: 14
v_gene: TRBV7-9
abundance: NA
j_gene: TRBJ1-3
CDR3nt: TGTGCCAGCAGACTAGGGGCTGCTGGAAACACCATATATTTT
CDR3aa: CASRLGAAGNTIYF

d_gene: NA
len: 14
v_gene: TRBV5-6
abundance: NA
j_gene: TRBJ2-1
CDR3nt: TGTGCCAGCAGCTGGGACCTAGGGGGGTATGAGCAGTTCTTC
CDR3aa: CASSWDLGGYEQFF

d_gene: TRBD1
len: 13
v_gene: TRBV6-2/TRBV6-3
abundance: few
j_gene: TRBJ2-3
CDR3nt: TGTGCCAGCAGCCGACAGGGGATGGATACGCAGTATTTT
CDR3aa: CASSRQGMDTQYF

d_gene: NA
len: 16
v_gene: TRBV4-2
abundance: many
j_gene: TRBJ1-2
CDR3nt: TGTGCCAGCAGCCAAGATAAGTCGCGCAGGCTCGATGGCTACACCTTC
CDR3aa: CASSQDKSRRLDGYTF

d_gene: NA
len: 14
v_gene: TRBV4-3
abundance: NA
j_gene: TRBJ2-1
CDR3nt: TGCGCCAGCAGCCAAGTCCTCTGGTACAATGAGCAGTTCTTC
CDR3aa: CASSQVLWYNEQFF

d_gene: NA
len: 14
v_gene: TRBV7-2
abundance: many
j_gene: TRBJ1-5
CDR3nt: TGTGCCAGCAGCTTCAGGTCAAACAATCAGCCCCAGCATTTT
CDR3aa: CASSFRSNNQPQHF

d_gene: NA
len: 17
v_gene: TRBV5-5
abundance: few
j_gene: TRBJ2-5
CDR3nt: TGTGCCAGCAGCCCCCCGGGGCAGGGTTCAACGGGAGAGACCCAGTACTTC
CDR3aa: CASSPPGQGSTGETQYF

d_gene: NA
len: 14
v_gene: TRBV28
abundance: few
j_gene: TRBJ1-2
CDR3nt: TGTGCCAGCATTGGTGGGGATACAAACTATGGCTACACCTTC
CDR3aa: CASIGGDTNYGYTF

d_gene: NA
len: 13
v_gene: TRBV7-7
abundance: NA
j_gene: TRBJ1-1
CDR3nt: TGTGCTAGCAGCCAGGACTCGAACACTGAAGCTTTCTTT
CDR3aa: CASSQDSNTEAFF

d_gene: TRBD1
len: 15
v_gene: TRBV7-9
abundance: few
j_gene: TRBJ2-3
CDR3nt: TGTGCCAGCAGGTCCGGACAGGGGGTCACAGATACGCAGTATTTT
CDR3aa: CASRSGQGVTDTQYF

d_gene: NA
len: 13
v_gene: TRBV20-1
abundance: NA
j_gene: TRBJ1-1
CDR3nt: TGCAGTGCTCGCACTCGGGGGGACGGTGAAGCTTTCTTT
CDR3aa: CSARTRGDGEAFF

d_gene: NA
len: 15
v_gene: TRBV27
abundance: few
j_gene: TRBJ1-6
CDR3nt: TGTGCCAGCAGTTTCGTCGGGGGGGCGCGGTCACCCCTCCACTTT
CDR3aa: CASSFVGGARSPLHF

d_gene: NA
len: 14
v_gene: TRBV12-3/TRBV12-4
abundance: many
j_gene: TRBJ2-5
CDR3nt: TGTGCCAGCAGTTTAGGCGGGTCCCAAGAGACCCAGTACTTC
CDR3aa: CASSLGGSQETQYF

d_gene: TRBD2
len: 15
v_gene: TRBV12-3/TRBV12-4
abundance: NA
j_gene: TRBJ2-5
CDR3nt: TGTGCCAGCAGTTTAATGGGGACTAGCGTGGAGACCCAGTACTTC
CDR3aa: CASSLMGTSVETQYF

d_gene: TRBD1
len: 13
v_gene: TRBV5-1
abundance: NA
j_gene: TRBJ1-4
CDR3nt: TGCGCCAGCAGAACCGGGACAGCCGACGGACTGTTTTTT
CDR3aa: CASRTGTADGLFF

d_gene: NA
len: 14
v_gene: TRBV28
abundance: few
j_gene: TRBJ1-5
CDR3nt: TGTGCCAGCAGTTTAGGCGGGTGGAATCAGCCCCAGCATTTT
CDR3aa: CASSLGGWNQPQHF

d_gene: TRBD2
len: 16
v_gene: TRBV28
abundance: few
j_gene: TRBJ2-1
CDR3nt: TGTGCCAGCAGGGGGACTAGCGGGGGCCCTACCAATGAGCAGTTCTTC
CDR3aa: CASRGTSGGPTNEQFF